This section outlines one T cell receptor beta chain sequence together with its context. The target antigen is unknown. It may be a read error: a sequence one base away is much more abundant. TCRdb keeps only in-frame clones here, not all; method: immunoSEQ multiplex PCR. This sample carries about 16,000 clones, about 85% of them seen once, and the ten largest clones take about 8%. V lost 5 bases to trimming and J lost 2 bases; unmatched junction nucleotides: 6. This CDR3 region has 16 residues. Per germline, CDR1 MNHNY and CDR2 SVGAGI (reference sequence). This sample was taken from a study of brain metastases from non-small cell lung cancer. Study-wide findings and caveats: T-cell infiltration was lower in brain metastases than primaries (P < 0.001). T-cell clones appeared expanded in around 61% of brain metastases relative to matched primary tumors.

The material sequenced was primary lung tumor tissue. This clonotype was obtained from a donor aged 40 or older with non-small cell lung cancer. This chain uses TRBV6-6 with TRBJ2-6; 7 nucleotides align to TRBD1. The CDR3 sequence is CASSRQGGAGANVLTF. The CDR3 DNA reads TGTGCCAGCAGTCGACAGGGTGGGGCTGGGGCCAACGTCCTGACTTTC.